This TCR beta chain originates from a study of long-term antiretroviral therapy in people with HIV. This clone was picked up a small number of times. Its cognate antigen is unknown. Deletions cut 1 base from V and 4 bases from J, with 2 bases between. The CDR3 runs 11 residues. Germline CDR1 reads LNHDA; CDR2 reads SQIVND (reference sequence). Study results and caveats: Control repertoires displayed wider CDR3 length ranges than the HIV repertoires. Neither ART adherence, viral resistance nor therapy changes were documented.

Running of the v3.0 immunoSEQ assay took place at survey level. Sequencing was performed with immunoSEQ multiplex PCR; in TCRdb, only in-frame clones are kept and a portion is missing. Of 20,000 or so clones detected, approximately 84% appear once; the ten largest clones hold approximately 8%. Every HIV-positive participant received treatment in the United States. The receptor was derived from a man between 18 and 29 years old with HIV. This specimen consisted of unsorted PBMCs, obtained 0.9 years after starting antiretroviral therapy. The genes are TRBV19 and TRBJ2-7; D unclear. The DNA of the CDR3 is TGTGCCAGTAGTATAGGTTACGAGCAGTACTTC. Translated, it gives CASSIGYEQYF. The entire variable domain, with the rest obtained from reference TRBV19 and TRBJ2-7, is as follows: DGGITQSPKYLFRKEGQNVTLSCEQNLNHDAMYWYRQDPGQGLRLIYYSQIVNDFQKGDIAEGYSVSREKKESFPLTVTSAQKNPTAFYLCASSIGYEQYFGPGTRLTVT.